Following are 27 T cell receptor beta chains from one sample sequenced in a study of cytomegalovirus exposure and HLA in healthy donors listed by TCRdb under 2017. The library was obtained by the immunoSEQ multiplex PCR assay. The table was pulled from immuneACCESS by TCRdb, which kept in-frame rearrangements only. Such tables lose some clones; where checked, under half of the loss comes from unresolved V genes, and the rest has no known cause. A total of about 130,000 clones appear in this sample, about 80% of them only once. The ten most abundant clones make up roughly 27% of the sample. Specimen: PBMCs. The receptors here all came from a man in his thirties or forties in good health and CMV-seropositive.

V is TRBV5-1 and J is TRBJ2-1; tentative D call: TRBD1 (7 bases). Germline lookup yields CDR1 SGHRS and CDR2 YFSETQ. The CDR3 length is 15 residues. Trimming took 4 bases from V and 6 from J, leaving 17 bases between them. Here the CDR3 reads CASSLEGQGGNEQFF. The CDR3 bases are TGCGCCAGCAGCCTGGAGGGGCAGGGGGGCAATGAGCAGTTCTTC. The complete variable domain, with remaining parts taken from reference TRBV5-1 and TRBJ2-1, reads KAGVTQTPRYLIKTRGQQVTLSCSPISGHRSVSWYQQTPGQGLQFLFEYFSETQRNKGNFPGRFSGRQFSNSRSEMNVSTLELGDSALYLCASSLEGQGGNEQFFGPGTRLTVL.

This clone is a singleton in its sample. The gene calls are TRBV7-8 and TRBJ2-6, with 8 bases fitting TRBD2. The CDR3 covers 16 residues. With 6 bases clipped from V and 2 bases from J, the junction kept 6 bases outside the gene matches. Germline V gene data show CDR1 as SGHVS and CDR2 as FQNEAQ. The CDR3 spells CASRLGAGAGANVLTF. Here the CDR3 DNA reads TGTGCCAGCAGATTGGGAGCGGGGGCTGGGGCCAACGTCCTGACTTTC. The full variable domain, completed using reference TRBV7-8 and TRBJ2-6, is GAGVSQSPRYKVAKRGQDVALRCDPISGHVSLFWYQQALGQGPEFLTYFQNEAQLDKSGLPSDRFFAERPEGSVSTLKIQRTQQEDSAVYLCASRLGAGAGANVLTFGAGSRLTVL.

The rearrangement joins TRBV2 to TRBJ1-1; D is unclear. V was shortened by 4 bases and J by 4 bases, with 13 bases between the two germline ends. CDR3 length: 14 amino acids. The germline CDR1 and CDR2 sequences are SNHLY and FYNNEI. Here the CDR3 reads CASSGRPGPTEAFF. The CDR3 DNA sequence: TGTGCCAGCAGTGGTCGTCCGGGTCCCACTGAAGCTTTCTTT. Combining the CDR3 with reference TRBV2 and TRBJ1-1 gives the whole variable domain EPEVTQTPSHQVTQMGQEVILRCVPISNHLYFYWYRQILGQKVEFLVSFYNNEISEKSEIFDDQFSVERPDGSNFTLKIRSTKLEDSAMYFCASSGRPGPTEAFFGQGTRLTVV.

The J gene is TRBJ1-2, the V gene TRBV6-6, with 7 bases lining up with TRBD1. The CDR3 spans 12 residues. After removal of 11 bases from V and 3 bases from J, the junction contained 6 bases not matched to a gene. Germline V gene lookup returns CDR1 MNHNY and CDR2 SVGAGI (reference sequence). This CDR3 reads CAAQGGYYGYTF. In DNA form, the CDR3 reads TGTGCCGCCCAAGGGGGCTACTATGGCTACACCTTC.

The chain employs TRBV2 and TRBJ2-4; 10 nucleotides line up with TRBD1. V dropped 7 bases and J dropped 8; count of bases not matched to a gene: 8. The CDR3 length is 14 residues. The V gene's germline CDR1 is SNHLY and CDR2 FYNNEI. The CDR3 here is CASIRQGARDIQYF. The DNA for the CDR3 is TGTGCCAGCATTAGACAGGGGGCTAGGGACATTCAGTACTTC.

The chain links TRBV5-6 to TRBJ2-5, with 12 nucleotides matching TRBD2. The junction had 4 bases not matched to a gene; V was cut back by 3 bases and J by 1 base. From germline, CDR1 is SGHDT and CDR2 YYEEEE. CDR3 length: 16 amino acids. In nucleotides, the CDR3 is TGTGCCAGCAGCTCATGGACTAGCGGGGTCCAAGAGACCCAGTACTTC. Translated: CASSSWTSGVQETQYF.

The J gene is TRBJ2-7, the V gene TRBV27; D is uncertain. This CDR3 contains 13 residues. From germline, CDR1 is MNHEY and CDR2 SMNVEV (reference sequence). Trimming took 1 base from V and 3 from J, leaving 7 bases between them. The CDR3 region is CASSLFASYEQYF. The CDR3 region has the DNA TGTGCCAGCAGTTTATTCGCTAGCTACGAGCAGTACTTC.

The V call is TRBV11-2, the J call TRBJ2-7; 9 bases are a match to TRBD1. Germline loops: CDR1 SGHAT, CDR2 FQNNGV. V gave up 3 bases and J gave up 2 bases; unmatched junction bases: 2. The CDR3 extends over 14 amino acids. CDR3 residues: CASSFGQGTYEQYF. Here the CDR3 DNA reads TGTGCCAGCAGCTTCGGACAGGGGACCTACGAGCAGTACTTC.

The chain links TRBV28 to TRBJ1-2; the D is unclear. The germline gives CDR1 MDHEN, CDR2 SYDVKM. Trimming pared 5 bases from V and 4 bases from J, leaving 8 bases between. This CDR3 region has 12 residues. CDR3 bases: TGTGCCAGCAGTGCGAGTCTCTATGGCTACACCTTC. Its protein product is CASSASLYGYTF.

The genes are TRBV10-2 and TRBJ2-4; unclear D gene. Trimming took off 8 bases at V and 9 bases at J, with 5 bases between the two ends. Germline loops: CDR1 WSHSY, CDR2 SAAADI. The CDR3 totals 9 residues. CDR3 residues: CASGLIQYF. The CDR3 nucleotides read TGCGCCAGCGGCCTCATTCAGTACTTC.

The V and J genes are TRBV6-6 and TRBJ2-7; weak D call: TRBD1 (7 bases). This CDR3 is built from 16 residues. Germline V gene lookup returns CDR1 MNHNY and CDR2 SVGAGI (reference sequence). V was shortened by 9 bases and J by 4 bases, with 25 bases between the two germline ends. DNA for the CDR3: TGTGCCAGTAGGCGGGATTTTCAGGGGGTCAGGTACGAGCAGTACTTC. Its protein is CASRRDFQGVRYEQYF.

The rearrangement uses TRBV5-4 and TRBJ2-3; D is perhaps TRBD1 (5 bases). The germline CDR1 and CDR2 sequences are SGHNT and YYREEE (reference sequence). V was pared by 3 bases and J by 1 base, with 9 bases between. CDR3 length: 14 residues. In DNA, the CDR3 is TGTGCCAGCAGCTCCAGGGTTGGCACAGATACGCAGTATTTT. Amino acid sequence: CASSSRVGTDTQYF.

The rearrangement joins TRBV7-2 to TRBJ1-1; weak D call: TRBD1 (5 bases). V dropped 5 bases and J dropped 8 bases, with 9 bases sitting between them. The CDR3 loop spans 11 amino acids. CDR1 and CDR2 (germline): SGHTA, FQGNSA. As DNA, the CDR3 is TGTGCCAGCAGCAAACAGGTGGAAGCTTTCTTT. As protein: CASSKQVEAFF.

The chain carries TRBV7-2 and TRBJ2-5; D call uncertain. CDR3 length: 13 residues. Germline CDR1 is SGHTA and CDR2 is FQGNSA. Trimming stripped 4 bases from V and 5 bases from J, with 11 bases between. In nucleotides, the CDR3 is TGTGCCAGCAGCTACGAAAGAGAGGAGACCCAGTACTTC. As protein: CASSYEREETQYF.

This clone has a handful of counts. CDR3: CSARDYPEQYF. The CDR3 nucleotides are TGCAGTGCTAGAGATTATCCCGAGCAGTACTTC. The gene calls are TRBV20-1 and TRBJ2-7; D is unclear. V dropped 0 bases and J dropped 6 bases, with 6 bases sitting between them. Germline loops: CDR1 DFQATT, CDR2 SNEGSKA (reference sequence). The CDR3 is made up of 11 amino acids.

This chain connects TRBV9 to TRBJ1-1; TRBD1 might be the D (5 bases). The CDR3 has 14 residues. V was trimmed by 5 bases and J by 7 bases, leaving 18 bases between them. Germline values: CDR1 SGDLS, CDR2 YYNGEE. The CDR3 region is CASRPDTTWGEAFF. For the CDR3, the DNA is TGTGCCAGCAGGCCGGACACTACCTGGGGTGAAGCTTTCTTT.

The chain couples TRBV7-6 to TRBJ2-1; TRBD2 aligns across 9 bases. The CDR3 covers 16 residues. After removal of 5 bases from V and 1 base from J, the junction contained 6 bases not matched to a gene. CDR1 is SGHVS, CDR2 FNYEAQ, per germline. CDR3 in DNA: TGTGCCAGCAGCACTCAGCTAGCGGGGTCCTACAATGAGCAGTTCTTC. This sequence encodes CASSTQLAGSYNEQFF.

The V gene is TRBV7-3, the J gene TRBJ2-1; TRBD1 aligns across 7 bases. Per the germline V gene, CDR1 is SGHTA and CDR2 is FQGTGA. V gave up 5 bases and J gave up 3 bases; unmatched junction bases: 7. The CDR3 is 15 residues long. The CDR3 DNA sequence: TGTGCCAGCAGCCCGCGGACAGGACTCTACAATGAGCAGTTCTTC. Translation gives CASSPRTGLYNEQFF.

The CDR3 nucleotides read TGTGCCAGCAGTGAAGGACAGGGGACTGAAGCTTTCTTT. Its translation is CASSEGQGTEAFF. The rearrangement joins TRBV25-1 to TRBJ1-1; the match to TRBD1 covers 9 bases. Trimming took 2 bases from V and 5 from J; bases not matched to a gene: 0. The CDR3 spans 13 residues. From germline, CDR1 is MGHDK and CDR2 SYGVNS.

In nucleotides, the CDR3 is TGTGCCAGCAGCTCTCTAGGGACAGTTAGTGCAGAGACCCAGTACTTC. Its protein product is CASSSLGTVSAETQYF. The chain has TRBV7-2 and TRBJ2-5; TRBD1 agrees at 7 bases. The CDR3 is made up of 16 amino acids. Germline CDR1 SGHTA, CDR2 FQGNSA. J was trimmed by 4 bases and V by 4 bases; bases with no gene match: 12.

The rearrangement links TRBV4-1 to TRBJ2-7, with D perhaps matching TRBD2 (7 bases). Germline V gene sequence: CDR1 MGHRA, CDR2 YSYEKL. V dropped 6 bases and J dropped 3 bases, with 18 bases sitting between them. CDR3 length: 15 amino acids. Here the CDR3 reads CASSHEGGGIYEQYF. The CDR3 DNA reads as TGCGCCAGCAGTCACGAAGGGGGGGGAATCTACGAGCAGTACTTC.

CDR3 DNA sequence: TGTGCCAGCGCCTTGACTAGCGGGGGGCCCAATGAGCAGTTCTTC. Translation: CASALTSGGPNEQFF. The chain links TRBV7-2 to TRBJ2-1, with 13 bases that match TRBD2. V lost 8 bases and J lost 6; bases outside the gene matches: 7. CDR3 size: 15 residues. Germline assignment: CDR1 SGHTA and CDR2 FQGNSA. Full variable domain (remainder filled in from reference TRBV7-2 and TRBJ2-1): GAGVSQSPSNKVTEKGKDVELRCDPISGHTALYWYRQSLGQGLEFLIYFQGNSAPDKSGLPSDRFSAERTGGSVSTLTIQRTQQEDSAVYLCASALTSGGPNEQFFGPGTRLTVL.

The chain combines TRBV7-8 with TRBJ2-1, with D uncertain. The CDR3 runs 15 residues. Germline loops: CDR1 SGHVS, CDR2 FQNEAQ. The ends were cut back, 1 base at V and 1 base at J, with 8 bases in the middle. CDR3 nucleotide sequence: TGTGCCAGCAGCTTAGGTACACCATCCTACAATGAGCAGTTCTTC. It translates to CASSLGTPSYNEQFF.

This sequence joins TRBV5-4 and TRBJ2-7, with D tentatively TRBD2 (6 bases). Germline CDR1 and CDR2: SGHNT and YYREEE (reference sequence). With 3 bases removed from V and 0 bases from J, the gap between germline ends came to 7 bases. This CDR3 has 13 residues. The CDR3 sequence is CASSSTSSYEQYF. CDR3 coding DNA: TGTGCCAGCAGCTCGACTAGCTCCTACGAGCAGTACTTC. Complete variable domain (other parts from reference TRBV5-4 and TRBJ2-7): ETGVTQSPTHLIKTRGQQVTLRCSSQSGHNTVSWYQQALGQGPQFIFQYYREEENGRGNFPPRFSGLQFPNYSSELNVNALELDDSALYLCASSSTSSYEQYFGPGTRLTVT.

In this sample, this clone turned up once. The gene calls are TRBV5-1 and TRBJ1-1; 8 bases agree with TRBD1. This CDR3 is 15 amino acids long. The junction had 9 bases not matched to a gene; V was cut back by 4 bases and J by 4 bases. Germline CDR1 is SGHRS and CDR2 is YFSETQ. The DNA for the CDR3 is TGCGCCAGCAGCCCCCAGACAGGGGTAGGCACTGAAGCTTTCTTT. Amino acids: CASSPQTGVGTEAFF.

The V gene is TRBV7-3, the J gene TRBJ2-1; the match to TRBD1 covers 9 bases. The CDR3 contains 15 residues. Trimming took 4 bases from V and 2 from J; bases not matched to a gene: 3. Germline V lookup: CDR1 SGHTA, CDR2 FQGTGA. The chain's CDR3 is CASSSDRGTYNEQFF. DNA for the CDR3: TGTGCCAGCAGCTCGGACAGGGGAACCTACAATGAGCAGTTCTTC.

The rearrangement joins TRBV29-1 to TRBJ2-1; unclear D gene. The germline V gene has CDR1 SQVTM and CDR2 ANQGSEA. Between the trimmed V and J ends, which lost 4 bases and 4 bases, there was a span of 11 bases. The CDR3 runs to 13 residues. CDR3 sequence reads: CSVVGGIYNEQFF. In DNA, the CDR3 is TGCAGCGTTGTTGGCGGAATATACAATGAGCAGTTCTTC.